This is a list of T cell receptor beta chains from one sample in a study of blood T cell repertoires in COVID-19. Some clones are missing from TCRdb's copy, which holds only in-frame ones; the method was immunoSEQ multiplex PCR. The sample consists of 150,000 to 200,000 clones, around 80% of them appearing once. The material sequenced was peripheral blood. These receptor sequences come from an elderly woman with COVID-19, enrolled during active disease. CDR3s include the opening cysteine and the closing phenylalanine or tryptophan. The D gene is left open where the match is weak. Clone size is stated in some rows and not others, as once, few, many or a class when expanded.

D	length	size	V	J	CDR3	DNA
NA	15	NA	TRBV5-1	TRBJ2-1	CASSVTESSYNEQFF	TGCGCCAGCAGCGTGACAGAAAGCTCCTACAATGAGCAGTTCTTC
TRBD2	16	NA	TRBV3-1/TRBV3-2	TRBJ2-7	CASSQVREGNSYEQYF	TGTGCCAGCAGCCAAGTCCGGGAGGGGAACTCCTACGAGCAGTACTTC
TRBD1	15	NA	TRBV7-2	TRBJ2-3	CASSDRRTGGNTQYF	TGTGCCAGCAGCGACCGGAGGACAGGGGGAAATACGCAGTATTTT
TRBD1	16	few	TRBV4-1	TRBJ1-2	CASSYAPGQGADGYTF	TGCGCCAGCAGCTACGCCCCGGGACAGGGGGCGGATGGCTACACCTTC
TRBD2	16	NA	TRBV3-1/TRBV3-2	TRBJ2-5	CASSPTGTSGRKTQYF	TGTGCCAGCAGCCCAACCGGGACTAGCGGTCGAAAGACCCAGTACTTC
TRBD2	16	NA	TRBV15	TRBJ2-1	CATGGSSGGVNNEQFF	TGTGCCACCGGCGGGTCTAGCGGGGGGGTTAACAATGAGCAGTTCTTC
TRBD1	16	NA	TRBV4-3	TRBJ1-6	CASSQDPNRGSTPLHF	TGCGCCAGCAGCCAAGATCCAAACAGGGGCTCAACACCCCTCCACTTT
TRBD1	13	NA	TRBV30	TRBJ1-2	CAWSVGTAYGYTF	TGTGCCTGGAGTGTGGGGACAGCCTATGGCTACACCTTC
NA	16	once	TRBV24-1	TRBJ2-3	CATSDLEGGATDTQYF	TGTGCCACCAGTGATTTGGAGGGTGGAGCCACAGATACGCAGTATTTT
NA	15	NA	TRBV27	TRBJ2-5	CASSQSESGQETQYF	TGTGCCAGCAGTCAAAGCGAAAGCGGTCAAGAGACCCAGTACTTC
TRBD1	15	NA	TRBV3-1/TRBV3-2	TRBJ1-1	CASSQSTGEMTEAFF	TGTGCCAGCAGCCAATCGACAGGGGAGATGACTGAAGCTTTCTTT
NA	13	NA	TRBV29-1	TRBJ2-2	CSVDPSNTGELFF	TGCAGCGTTGATCCATCCAACACCGGGGAGCTGTTTTTT
NA	13	NA	TRBV11-2	TRBJ2-7	CASSLTQGYEQYF	TGTGCCAGCAGCTTAACGCAGGGCTACGAGCAGTACTTC
NA	15	NA	TRBV18	TRBJ1-5	CASSLSQAFNQPQHF	TGTGCCAGCTCACTAAGTCAGGCTTTCAATCAGCCCCAGCATTTT
TRBD2	15	few	TRBV7-2	TRBJ2-7	CASSLGPLATYEQYF	TGTGCCAGCAGCTTAGGGCCACTAGCGACCTACGAGCAGTACTTC
NA	14	once	TRBV28	TRBJ1-4	CASGTRGVGEKLFF	TGTGCCAGCGGAACCCGGGGGGTAGGTGAAAAACTGTTTTTT
TRBD1	18	NA	TRBV27	TRBJ1-6	CASSPLFDRGRFRVPLHF	TGTGCCAGCAGTCCCCTTTTTGACAGGGGCCGGTTTCGAGTACCCCTCCACTTT
TRBD1	16	NA	TRBV11-2	TRBJ1-2	CASSLPKGGQGSGYTF	TGTGCCAGCAGCTTACCAAAGGGGGGACAGGGGTCTGGCTACACCTTC
TRBD2	19	NA	TRBV30	TRBJ2-3	CAWSQTGTSGGGGTDTQYF	TGTGCCTGGAGCCAAACCGGGACTAGCGGGGGGGGTGGCACAGATACGCAGTATTTT
NA	13	NA	TRBV29-1	TRBJ2-5	CSVGPRVGETQYF	TGCAGCGTTGGACCTCGGGTCGGTGAGACCCAGTACTTC
TRBD1	15	NA	TRBV4-2	TRBJ1-5	CASSQGQGFNQPQHF	TGTGCCAGCAGCCAGGGACAGGGGTTTAATCAGCCCCAGCATTTT
NA	19	NA	TRBV18	TRBJ1-4	CASSPPLSGRGTTNEKLFF	TGTGCCAGCTCACCACCTTTATCTGGGCGAGGGACAACTAATGAAAAACTGTTTTTT
NA	16	NA	TRBV9	TRBJ2-1	CASSVGVTLRRNEQFF	TGTGCCAGCAGCGTAGGGGTGACTCTACGACGAAATGAGCAGTTCTTC
TRBD1	18	NA	TRBV7-2	TRBJ1-1	CASSYTMGTGGGNTEAFF	TGTGCCAGCAGCTATACTATGGGCACAGGGGGGGGGAACACTGAAGCTTTCTTT
NA	14	NA	TRBV5-4	TRBJ2-7	CASSYARGSYEQYF	TGTGCCAGCAGTTACGCAAGGGGGTCCTACGAGCAGTACTTC
TRBD2	16	NA	TRBV11-2	TRBJ2-2	CASSLRISGGAEELFF	TGTGCCAGCAGCTTAAGAATTAGCGGGGGGGCGGAGGAGCTGTTTTTT
TRBD1	14	once	TRBV3-1/TRBV3-2	TRBJ1-5	CASSPDRANQPQHF	TGTGCCAGCAGCCCGGACAGGGCGAATCAGCCCCAGCATTTT
NA	16	few	TRBV10-3	TRBJ1-5	CAISESGGTGVGPQHF	TGTGCCATCAGTGAGTCGGGGGGTACCGGCGTGGGGCCCCAGCATTTT
TRBD1	11	NA	TRBV28	TRBJ1-1	CASRQGAEAFF	TGTGCCAGCAGGCAGGGGGCTGAAGCTTTCTTT
TRBD1	16	NA	TRBV5-1	TRBJ2-2	CASSSPGTGNTGELFF	TGCGCCAGCTCCTCCCCCGGGACAGGGAACACCGGGGAGCTGTTTTTT
NA	15	once	TRBV4-2	TRBJ2-5	CASSQENAIGETQYF	TGTGCCAGCAGCCAAGAAAACGCCATCGGGGAGACCCAGTACTTC
TRBD1	15	NA	TRBV24-1	TRBJ2-1	CATSDPGTDDNEQFF	TGTGCCACCAGTGATCCCGGGACAGATGACAATGAGCAGTTCTTC
TRBD1	15	NA	TRBV7-2	TRBJ1-6	CASSPMTGGYSPLHF	TGTGCCAGCAGCCCAATGACAGGGGGCTATTCACCCCTCCACTTT
TRBD1	16	NA	TRBV4-3	TRBJ1-1	CASSQGPDRGRTEAFF	TGCGCCAGCAGCCAAGGCCCTGACAGGGGCCGAACTGAAGCTTTCTTT
NA	13	NA	TRBV6-5	TRBJ2-5	CASRIKGEETQYF	TGTGCCAGCAGGATCAAAGGGGAAGAGACCCAGTACTTC
NA	14	NA	TRBV5-1	TRBJ2-5	CASSRPGVQETQYF	TGCGCCAGCAGCCGGCCAGGGGTCCAAGAGACCCAGTACTTC
NA	16	NA	TRBV29-1	TRBJ2-3	CSVEDHPGSVTDTQYF	TGCAGCGTTGAAGATCATCCAGGGTCCGTCACAGATACGCAGTATTTT
TRBD2	16	few	TRBV2	TRBJ2-1	CASSRLGGRAENEQFF	TGTGCCAGCAGTCGGTTGGGCGGGAGGGCTGAAAATGAGCAGTTCTTC
TRBD2	14	NA	TRBV7-8	TRBJ2-7	CASSSTSGGYEQYF	TGTGCCAGCAGCTCCACTAGCGGGGGCTACGAGCAGTACTTC
TRBD1	14	NA	TRBV4-3	TRBJ1-2	CASSHEGGQGGYTF	TGCGCCAGCAGCCACGAGGGGGGACAGGGTGGCTACACCTTC
NA	16	NA	TRBV7-6	TRBJ1-2	CASSQGTHGEGYGYTF	TGTGCCAGCAGCCAGGGGACCCACGGTGAGGGCTATGGCTACACCTTC
TRBD1	15	NA	TRBV19	TRBJ1-6	CASSIAAQGYSPLHF	TGTGCCAGTAGTATAGCTGCACAGGGGTATTCACCCCTCCACTTT
NA	15	NA	TRBV10-3	TRBJ2-4	CAISDSVLAKNIQYF	TGTGCCATCAGCGATTCAGTGTTAGCCAAAAACATTCAGTACTTC
NA	15	NA	TRBV11-2	TRBJ1-1	CASRSWRGTNTEAFF	TGTGCCAGCAGGTCGTGGCGGGGGACGAACACTGAAGCTTTCTTT
TRBD2	14	many	TRBV27	TRBJ2-3	CASSLVAGRDTQYF	TGTGCCAGCAGTTTAGTCGCCGGGAGGGATACGCAGTATTTT
NA	16	NA	TRBV7-6	TRBJ1-4	CASSLSTAGADEKLFF	TGTGCCAGCAGCTTAAGTACGGCAGGGGCTGATGAAAAACTGTTTTTT
NA	13	NA	TRBV2	TRBJ1-1	CASSVGPSTEAFF	TGTGCCAGCAGCGTGGGCCCCTCCACTGAAGCTTTCTTT
NA	16	NA	TRBV9	TRBJ2-7	CASSTRQGGVGDEQYF	TGTGCCAGCAGCACCCGACAGGGAGGTGTGGGTGACGAGCAGTACTTC
TRBD2	16	NA	TRBV6-1	TRBJ2-3	CASSEEPAGNTDTQYF	TGTGCCAGCAGTGAAGAACCAGCGGGGAACACAGATACGCAGTATTTT